This TCR beta chain stems from a study of CD8+ T cells in alopecia areata. This clone was counted between two and nine times. The antigen is undetermined. Study-level findings and limits: There were many expanded lesional clones persisting in scalp and blood during tofacitinib. Sequences from scalp samples also cover resident alphabeta T cells of normal skin. Lesional tissue from the scalp (especially in alopecia totalis/universalis) showed higher clonality than normal scalp.

The CDR3 sequence is 14 residues long. V shed 4 bases and J shed 4 bases, with 11 bases lying between them. Germline V lookup: CDR1 SNHLY, CDR2 FYNNEI. Treatment specified: oral pan-JAK inhibitor, 5-10 mg twice daily. Alopecia areata patients provided lesional scalp punch biopsies and peripheral blood, both collected for the study. TCR sequencing used cDNA made by reverse transcription of extracted RNA. Only in-frame clones appear in the TCRdb table, and some are missing; sequencing was by immunoSEQ multiplex PCR. The sample lists roughly 210,000 clones, roughly 44% occurring once. The source of this sequence is a human donor with alopecia areata. The sequencing here drew on CD4+ T cells sorted from blood, taken around week 36, from a patient treated with tofacitinib. The V gene is TRBV2, the J gene TRBJ1-5; D is unclear. The CDR3 spells CASSGPGVNQPQHF. CDR3 nucleotide sequence: TGTGCCAGCAGTGGTCCAGGAGTGAATCAGCCCCAGCATTTT.